This is a list of T cell receptor beta chains from one sample in a study of shared clonotypes between healthy human individuals. The method was immunoSEQ multiplex PCR; TCRdb's version includes in-frame clones alone and lacks a portion of them. Of around 2,000,000 clones in the sample, 85% to 95% were seen once. Sequencing was performed on naive CD4+ T cells sorted from blood. The receptors were sampled from a man between 18 and 29 years old in good health. Both conserved end residues are part of each CDR3. Each record gives: clone size, J gene, D gene, V gene, CDR3 DNA, CDR3 protein. A D gene is named only where the DNA matches it firmly. Clone sizes are given selectively: once, few, many, or a class where the clone is expanded.

>NA|TRBJ2-1|NA|TRBV4-3
TGCGCCAGCAGCCAAGAAGGGTTAGTTTACAATGAGCAGTTCTTC
CASSQEGLVYNEQFF
>once|TRBJ2-7|TRBD2|TRBV5-3
TGTGCCAGAAGACCGGGACTAGCGGGAGTACGCCACGAGCAGTACTTC
CARRPGLAGVRHEQYF
>once|TRBJ2-1|TRBD1|TRBV7-8
TGTGCCAGCAGACCCCTCCCCGGACAGGAATGGTACAATGAGCAGTTCTTC
CASRPLPGQEWYNEQFF
>NA|TRBJ1-2|NA|TRBV2
TGTGCCAGCCTTGGGGGACTCTATGGCTACACCTTC
CASLGGLYGYTF
>NA|TRBJ1-2|NA|TRBV7-2
TGTGCCAGCAGCTTAGCGACAGACTATGGCTACACCTTC
CASSLATDYGYTF
>NA|TRBJ1-2|TRBD1|TRBV2
TGTGCCAGCCACAGGGGGCCAAGCAACTATGGCTACACCTTC
CASHRGPSNYGYTF
>NA|TRBJ1-5|TRBD1|TRBV19
TGTGCCAGTACCCCGACAGGGGAAGGGGGCCAGCCCCAGCATTTT
CASTPTGEGGQPQHF
>NA|TRBJ2-5|TRBD2|TRBV2
TGTGCCAGCAGTGAAGGGGAGGGAAGGGCCCAGTACTTC
CASSEGEGRAQYF
>once|TRBJ1-4|NA|TRBV6-6
TGTGCCAGCAGTTCCGGGGCGAATAATGAAAAACTGTTTTTT
CASSSGANNEKLFF
>NA|TRBJ1-5|TRBD1|TRBV6-1
TGTGCCAGCACACAAGACAGGGGAGGTCAGCCCCAGCATTTT
CASTQDRGGQPQHF
>NA|TRBJ1-2|NA|TRBV27
TGTGCCAGCAGCCCATTCTCAGGGAATGGCTACACCTTC
CASSPFSGNGYTF
>NA|TRBJ2-1|TRBD1|TRBV25-1
TGTGCCAGCAGCTTAAGGCCCCGGGACAGGGGGCGGAATGAGCAGTTCTTC
CASSLRPRDRGRNEQFF
>NA|TRBJ2-3|NA|TRBV9
TGTGCCAGCAGCGTAGCTCACACAGATACGCAGTATTTT
CASSVAHTDTQYF
>NA|TRBJ2-4|NA|TRBV5-3
TGTGCCAGAAGCTTGGTTTTTACGGACCTAGCCAAAAACATTCAGTACTTC
CARSLVFTDLAKNIQYF
>once|TRBJ2-3|TRBD2|TRBV4-2
TGTGCCAGCAGCCAAACTAGCGGGGGGGCCTGGGCAGATACGCAGTATTTT
CASSQTSGGAWADTQYF
>NA|TRBJ2-1|NA|TRBV5-1
TGCGCCAGCAGCTTGGGTGGGGACTGGAATGAGCAGTTCTTC
CASSLGGDWNEQFF
>NA|TRBJ2-1|NA|TRBV6-1
TGTGCCAGCAGTGCAGGGCATGAGCAGTTCTTC
CASSAGHEQFF
>NA|TRBJ2-3|TRBD2|TRBV6-1
TGTGCCAGCAGTGAAGAGGGACTAGCGGGAGTAGATACGCAGTATTTT
CASSEEGLAGVDTQYF
>NA|TRBJ2-7|NA|TRBV29-1
TGCAGCGTTGACGTGAGCCATGGGGGAGAGCAGTACTTC
CSVDVSHGGEQYF
>NA|TRBJ2-3|NA|TRBV7-2
TGTGCCAGCAGCCCGGAGGCCACAGATACGCAGTATTTT
CASSPEATDTQYF
>NA|TRBJ2-1|TRBD2|TRBV11-3
TGTGCCAGCAGCTTAGGTCCTCCGACTAGCGGGGAGCGTGAGCAGTTCTTC
CASSLGPPTSGEREQFF
>NA|TRBJ1-1|NA|TRBV7-3
TGTGCCAGCGGGGCGGGGATGAACACTGAAGCTTTCTTT
CASGAGMNTEAFF
>NA|TRBJ2-7|NA|TRBV7-9
TGTGCCAGCAGCAAATTACAGGGCGGATCCTACGAGCAGTACTTC
CASSKLQGGSYEQYF
>NA|TRBJ2-5|TRBD1|TRBV5-4
TGTGCCAGCAGCAGGGACAGGGTCAACCAAGAGACCCAGTACTTC
CASSRDRVNQETQYF
>NA|TRBJ2-1|NA|TRBV30
TGTGCCTGGAGGAGGGTACCTAACTACAATGAGCAGTTCTTC
CAWRRVPNYNEQFF
>NA|TRBJ1-2|NA|TRBV7-9
TGTGCCAGCAGCCCGCAGGGGTCCGGTGGCTACACCTTC
CASSPQGSGGYTF
>NA|TRBJ2-3|TRBD1|TRBV11-3
TGTGCCAGCAGCCCGACAGGGAAAGATACGCAGTATTTT
CASSPTGKDTQYF
>once|TRBJ2-5|TRBD1|TRBV5-4
TGTGCCAGCAGCCCTACAGGGGGCAAAGAGACCCAGTACTTC
CASSPTGGKETQYF
>NA|TRBJ1-5|NA|TRBV29-1
TGCAGCGGTCGACAGGACCTTAGCAATCAGCCCCAGCATTTT
CSGRQDLSNQPQHF
>once|TRBJ2-2|TRBD2|TRBV7-9
TGTGCCAGCAGCTTAGATCTAGCGGGGACAAGAGACACCGGGGAGCTGTTTTTT
CASSLDLAGTRDTGELFF
>NA|TRBJ2-7|TRBD2|TRBV4-1
TGCGCCAGCAGCCTGGGACTAGCGGGAGCCCTGCTCTCCTACGAGCAGTACTTC
CASSLGLAGALLSYEQYF
>NA|TRBJ1-3|NA|TRBV9
TGTGCCAGCAGCGTAGAGCTGGGCTCTGGAAACACCATATATTTT
CASSVELGSGNTIYF
>NA|TRBJ1-4|NA|TRBV28
TGTGCCAGCAGTTTCCCAGGGACTAATGAAAAACTGTTTTTT
CASSFPGTNEKLFF
>NA|TRBJ2-3|NA|TRBV7-3
TGTGCCAGCAGCTTAACGGCGCTCGATACGCAGTATTTT
CASSLTALDTQYF
>NA|TRBJ2-1|NA|TRBV6-5
TGTGCCCCCCGCAGCGATGAGCAGTTCTTC
CAPRSDEQFF
>NA|TRBJ2-3|TRBD2|TRBV5-4
TGTGCCAGCAGCTTTGAAAATCTAGCGGGAGGCACAGATACGCAGTATTTT
CASSFENLAGGTDTQYF
>NA|TRBJ2-1|NA|TRBV5-1
TGCGCCAGCAGCTTGGCACTAGCCGCGAATGAGCAGTTCTTC
CASSLALAANEQFF
>NA|TRBJ2-2|NA|TRBV20-1
TGCAGCCTCGGACCTAGGGAGCTGTTTTTT
CSLGPRELFF
>NA|TRBJ2-1|TRBD1|TRBV6-5
TGTGCCAGCAGCCGGGGACAGGGGGGTAGTGAGCAGTTCTTC
CASSRGQGGSEQFF
>NA|TRBJ2-1|TRBD2|TRBV6-4
TGTGCCAGCAGTGTGACTAGCGGGAAGTACAATGAGCAGTTCTTC
CASSVTSGKYNEQFF
>NA|TRBJ1-2|NA|TRBV5-4
TGTGCCAGCAGCTTGGCCCAAAACTATGGCTACACCTTC
CASSLAQNYGYTF
>NA|TRBJ2-5|TRBD2|TRBV19
TGTGCCAGTAGTACCTCTAGCGGGGGCCAAGAGACCCAGTACTTC
CASSTSSGGQETQYF
>NA|TRBJ2-3|TRBD2|TRBV9
TGTGCCAGCAGTGGTTATGCGGGGGGCACAGATACGCAGTATTTT
CASSGYAGGTDTQYF
>NA|TRBJ2-1|NA|TRBV6-8
TGTGCCAGCAGATACATGGGCCCGCGCCCCGGCAATGAGCAGTTCTTC
CASRYMGPRPGNEQFF
>NA|TRBJ1-4|NA|TRBV4-1
TGCGCCAGCAGCCAGGGACCCCCGGGGGGTGAAAAACTGTTTTTT
CASSQGPPGGEKLFF
>NA|TRBJ2-7|NA|TRBV2
TGTGCCAGCAGGCTCACCTACGAGCAGTACTTC
CASRLTYEQYF
>NA|TRBJ2-5|TRBD2|TRBV5-4
TGTGCCAGCAGCATTGGGACTAGCGGGAGTGTGGAGACCCAGTACTTC
CASSIGTSGSVETQYF
>NA|TRBJ1-5|NA|TRBV30
TGTGCCTGGAGTGGCGTGGAACAGCCCCAGCATTTT
CAWSGVEQPQHF
>NA|TRBJ1-1|NA|TRBV5-1
TGCGCCAGCAGCCTAGGACAGACGAACACTGAAGCTTTCTTT
CASSLGQTNTEAFF
>NA|TRBJ2-3|NA|TRBV6-5
TGTGCCAGCAGTTACTCGGGGGGCGCAGATACGCAGTATTTT
CASSYSGGADTQYF
>once|TRBJ1-2|NA|TRBV5-5
TGTGCCAGCAGCTTGGAGGTGTCAGGGAGGGTCTTC
CASSLEVSGRVF